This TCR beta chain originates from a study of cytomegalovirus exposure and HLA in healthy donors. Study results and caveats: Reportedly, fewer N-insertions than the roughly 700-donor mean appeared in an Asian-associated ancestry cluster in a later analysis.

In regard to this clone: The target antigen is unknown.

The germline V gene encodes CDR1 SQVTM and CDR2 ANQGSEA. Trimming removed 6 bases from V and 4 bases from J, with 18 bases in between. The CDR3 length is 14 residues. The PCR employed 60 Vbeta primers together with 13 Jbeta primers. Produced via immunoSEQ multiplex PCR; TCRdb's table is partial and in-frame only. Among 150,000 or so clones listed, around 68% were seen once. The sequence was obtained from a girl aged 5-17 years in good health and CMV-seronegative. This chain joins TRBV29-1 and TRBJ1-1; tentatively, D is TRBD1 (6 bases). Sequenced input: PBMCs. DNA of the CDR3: TGCAGCGTAGCCACAGGGTCGACCGGCACTGAAGCTTTCTTT. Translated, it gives CSVATGSTGTEAFF.